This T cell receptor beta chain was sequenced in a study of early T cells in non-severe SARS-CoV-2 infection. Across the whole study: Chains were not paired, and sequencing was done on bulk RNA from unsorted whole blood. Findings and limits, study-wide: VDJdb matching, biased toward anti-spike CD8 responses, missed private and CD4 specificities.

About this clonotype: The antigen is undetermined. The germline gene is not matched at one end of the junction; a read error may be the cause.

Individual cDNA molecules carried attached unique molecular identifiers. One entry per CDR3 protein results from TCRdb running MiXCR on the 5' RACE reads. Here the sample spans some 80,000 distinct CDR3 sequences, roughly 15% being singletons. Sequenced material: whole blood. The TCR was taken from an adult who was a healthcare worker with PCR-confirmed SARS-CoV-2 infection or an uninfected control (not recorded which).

DNA for the CDR3: TGTGCCAGCAGAGACAATGTGGACGAGCTGTACTTC. Its protein product is CASRDNVDELYF. The rearrangement links TRBV6-5 to TRBJ2-7; the D is unclear. Germline-derived CDR1 and CDR2 are MNHEY and SVGAGI. This CDR3 region has 12 residues.